The entry below describes one T cell receptor beta chain. Antigen: not known. J lost 0 bases, V lost 4 bases, and 6 bases had no gene match. Germline CDR1 is LGHDT and CDR2 is YNNKEL (reference sequence). The CDR3 has 16 residues. Here immunoSEQ multiplex PCR was the method, and the copy in TCRdb shows in-frame clones only, minus some. The sample contains some 130,000 clones, under 95% of which appear only once. The data derive from a study of T cell responses to AZD1222 COVID-19 vaccine. Study-wide points: Clonal diversity was possibly underestimated; the donors were predominantly white British and more often female. None of the repertoires were sampled until the peak T cell response had passed.

The V gene is TRBV3-1 (or the pseudogene TRBV3-2), the J gene TRBJ1-1; the match to TRBD1 covers 9 bases. This TCR derives from an adult who received the AZD1222 COVID-19 vaccine. The sequencing here drew on peripheral blood, taken 28 days after the second AZD1222 dose. DNA of the CDR3: TGTGCCAGCAGCCCAACAGGGACAGGGATGAACACTGAAGCTTTCTTT. Protein: CASSPTGTGMNTEAFF.